These 8 T cell receptor beta chains were sequenced from one sample in a study of T cell responses to AZD1222 COVID-19 vaccine. Using immunoSEQ multiplex PCR, the repertoire was profiled, and TCRdb retains in-frame clones only, with some absent. The sample includes under 85,000 clones, 88% of them seen just once. Source: peripheral blood, taken on day 0 of MenACWY control vaccination. These receptors came from an adult in good health.

The V call is TRBV9, the J call TRBJ2-5; D may match TRBD1 or TRBD2 (5 bases each). This CDR3 region has 13 residues. Germline V CDR1 and CDR2: SGDLS, YYNGEE. Trimming cost V 3 bases and J 5 bases, with 11 bases left between them. CDR3 sequence reads: CASSGTGLETQYF. In nucleotides, the CDR3 is TGTGCCAGCAGCGGAACGGGGCTCGAGACCCAGTACTTC. The variable domain in full, completed from reference TRBV9 and TRBJ2-5, reads DSGVTQTPKHLITATGQRVTLRCSPRSGDLSVYWYQQSLDQGLQFLIQYYNGEERAKGNILERFSAQQFPDLHSELNLSSLELGDSALYFCASSGTGLETQYFGPGTRLLVL.

The chain employs TRBV4-3 and TRBJ2-3; 7 bases line up with TRBD1. The trim removed 0 bases at V and 6 bases at J, leaving 6 bases unmatched. Germline V gene data show CDR1 as LGHNA and CDR2 as YSLEER. The CDR3 totals 15 residues. CDR3 protein: CASSQEGGSRDTQYF. In nucleotides, the CDR3 is TGCGCCAGCAGCCAAGAAGGGGGCTCACGGGATACGCAGTATTTT.

This chain connects TRBV5-1 to TRBJ1-1; TRBD1 matches 7 bases. CDR3 length: 17 amino acids. CDR1 is SGHRS and CDR2 is YFSETQ in the germline V gene. After removal of 0 bases from V and 0 bases from J, the junction contained 8 bases not matched to a gene. The CDR3 sequence: CASSLAGQLSMNTEAFF. The CDR3 DNA reads TGCGCCAGCAGCTTGGCGGGACAGCTTTCTATGAACACTGAAGCTTTCTTT.

This clone has a handful of counts. The chain combines TRBV7-3 with TRBJ2-5; 10 bases line up with TRBD1. Trimming at V came to 4 bases and at J to 4 bases, leaving 9 bases not matched to a gene. Germline V CDR1 and CDR2: SGHTA, FQGTGA. The CDR3 has 16 residues. CDR3 bases: TGTGCCAGCAGCTCGTCCAGACAGGGGGCTCGAGAGACCCAGTACTTC. Its translation: CASSSSRQGARETQYF.

This chain uses TRBV5-5 with TRBJ1-1; no clear D gene. Germline CDR1 reads SGHKS; CDR2 reads YYEKEE (reference sequence). V lost 2 bases, J lost 4 bases, and 9 bases lay in between. CDR3 size: 13 residues. The CDR3 nucleotides are TGTGCCAGCAGCTTCGAGGGTTTCACTGAAGCTTTCTTT. This translates into CASSFEGFTEAFF.

The chain is built from TRBV18 and TRBJ1-4; TRBD1 matches 7 bases. CDR1 KGHSH and CDR2 LQKENI come from the germline V gene. CDR3 length: 16 residues. Germline trimming cut 1 base from V and 4 bases from J; bases unmatched to any gene: 6. CDR3: CASSPRTRDSNEKLFF. CDR3 nucleotides: TGTGCCAGCTCACCACGGACTAGGGACAGTAATGAAAAACTGTTTTTT. Using reference TRBV18 and TRBJ1-4 for the parts outside the CDR3, the full variable domain is NAGVMQNPRHLVRRRGQEARLRCSPMKGHSHVYWYRQLPEEGLKFMVYLQKENIIDESGMPKERFSAEFPKEGPSILRIQQVVRGDSAAYFCASSPRTRDSNEKLFFGSGTQLSVL.

The V call is TRBV7-6, the J call TRBJ1-1, with D uncertain. CDR3 length: 14 amino acids. Germline V gene lookup returns CDR1 SGHVS and CDR2 FNYEAQ. V lost 5 bases and J lost 4, with 14 bases in between. CDR3 nucleotide sequence: TGTGCCAGCAGCCCAGGCCCGGCTCGCACTGAAGCTTTCTTT. It codes for CASSPGPARTEAFF.

This chain uses TRBV5-1 with TRBJ2-4; TRBD2 might be the D (6 bases). In germline, CDR1 is SGHRS, CDR2 YFSETQ. This CDR3 is built from 14 residues. Trimming pared 2 bases from V and 8 bases from J, leaving 14 bases between. The CDR3 here is CASSFAGPGDIQYF. CDR3 nucleotide sequence: TGCGCCAGCAGCTTCGCGGGCCCGGGGGACATTCAGTACTTC. The full variable domain, its missing parts supplied by reference TRBV5-1 and TRBJ2-4, is KAGVTQTPRYLIKTRGQQVTLSCSPISGHRSVSWYQQTPGQGLQFLFEYFSETQRNKGNFPGRFSGRQFSNSRSEMNVSTLELGDSALYLCASSFAGPGDIQYFGAGTRLSVL.